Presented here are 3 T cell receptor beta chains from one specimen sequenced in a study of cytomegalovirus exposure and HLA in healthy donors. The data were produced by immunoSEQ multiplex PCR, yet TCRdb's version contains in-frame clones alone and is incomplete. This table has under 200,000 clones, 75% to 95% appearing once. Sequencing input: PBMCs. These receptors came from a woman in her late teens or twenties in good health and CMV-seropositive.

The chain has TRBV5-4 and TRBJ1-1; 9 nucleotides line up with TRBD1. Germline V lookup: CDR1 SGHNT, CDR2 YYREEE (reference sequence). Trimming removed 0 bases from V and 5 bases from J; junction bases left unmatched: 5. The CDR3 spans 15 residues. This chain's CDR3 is CASSLVPGQGTEAFF. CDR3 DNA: TGTGCCAGCAGCTTGGTACCGGGACAGGGAACTGAAGCTTTCTTT.

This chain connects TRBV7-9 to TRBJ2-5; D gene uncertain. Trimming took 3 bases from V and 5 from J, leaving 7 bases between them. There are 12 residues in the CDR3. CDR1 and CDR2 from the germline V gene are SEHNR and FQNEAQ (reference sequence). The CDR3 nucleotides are TGTGCCAGCAGCTTTCGAGCGGAGACCCAGTACTTC. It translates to CASSFRAETQYF.

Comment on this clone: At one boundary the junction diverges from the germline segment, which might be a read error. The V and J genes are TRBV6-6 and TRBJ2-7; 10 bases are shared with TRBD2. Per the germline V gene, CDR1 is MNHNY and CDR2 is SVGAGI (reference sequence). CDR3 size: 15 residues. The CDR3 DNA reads TGTGCCAGCAGCCCTAGCACTAGCGGGGCCAGGGGGTCTGACTTC. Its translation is CASSPSTSGARGSDF.